The text below deals with one T cell receptor (beta chain). No antigen is known for it. The CDR3 is made up of 15 amino acids. Unmatched junction bases numbered 7, after V lost 5 bases and J lost 4 bases. Germline CDR1 reads MDHEN; CDR2 reads SYDVKM. Among the approximately 130 subjects of the validation cohort, separate from the 666-subject first cohort, were the donors. The entry originates in a study of cytomegalovirus exposure and HLA in healthy donors. Study findings and constraints: A subsequent analysis found that TCR clusters from the first cohort also tended to co-occur in the approximately 130 validation repertoires, with approximately 95% of cluster scores above 0. The study labeled 170 or so TCR beta chains cytomegalovirus-associated. Most sequenced TCRs were rare (though some public TCRs occurred in many donors).

Using immunoSEQ multiplex PCR, the repertoire was profiled, and TCRdb retains in-frame clones only, with some absent. The sample has about 130,000 clones; 90% are singletons. The sequenced sample was PBMCs. The rearrangement uses TRBV28 and TRBJ1-2, with 10 positions matching TRBD1. This receptor was identified in a woman in her 30s in good health and CMV-seropositive. CDR3 nucleotide sequence: TGTGCCAGCAGTCTCCCATGGACAGGGGGCTATGGCTACACCTTC. Its translation is CASSLPWTGGYGYTF.